The entry below describes one T cell receptor (beta chain). Generated by immunoSEQ multiplex PCR, the TCRdb table keeps only in-frame clones and is missing some. This table has over 200,000 clones, around 84% appearing once. Trimming cost V 2 bases and J 2 bases, with 11 bases left between them. CDR1 KGHDR and CDR2 SFDVKD come from the germline V gene. The CDR3 is 15 residues long. This sample was taken from a study of blood T cell repertoires in COVID-19. In the study overall: The cDNA or gDNA used as material had been derived from T cells, B-cell-depleted T cells, or PBMCs.

The V and J genes are TRBV24-1 and TRBJ1-2, with D possibly matching TRBD1 (6 bases). The specimen was PBMCs or T cells enriched from blood (not recorded which). This TCR was sampled from a man between 18 and 29 years old who had recovered from COVID-19. CDR3 DNA: TGTGCCACCAGTGATTCGGCCAGGGGCAACTATGGCTACACCTTC. Translation: CATSDSARGNYGYTF.